This TCR beta chain was recovered during a study of blood T cell repertoires in COVID-19. The wider study: Italy, Spain and the United States were the sources of the convalescent and acute COVID-19 samples. T cells, B-cell-depleted T cells, or PBMCs provided the cDNA or gDNA that served as material.

CDR3 size: 17 residues. Germline V lookup: CDR1 SGDLS, CDR2 YYNGEE. With 0 bases clipped from V and 5 bases from J, the junction kept 5 bases outside the gene matches. Data came from immunoSEQ multiplex PCR; TCRdb stores just in-frame clones and leaves some out. The sample contains about 130,000 clones, approximately 90% of which appear only once. Specimen: peripheral blood. The sequence was collected from a man between 60 and 75 years old with COVID-19, enrolled during active disease. The chain recombines TRBV9 with TRBJ2-2, with TRBD2 matching over 12 bases. CDR3 sequence: CASSVASGGAWTGELFF. The DNA of the CDR3 is TGTGCCAGCAGCGTAGCTAGCGGGGGGGCATGGACCGGGGAGCTGTTTTTT. The full variable domain, completed using reference TRBV9 and TRBJ2-2, is DSGVTQTPKHLITATGQRVTLRCSPRSGDLSVYWYQQSLDQGLQFLIQYYNGEERAKGNILERFSAQQFPDLHSELNLSSLELGDSALYFCASSVASGGAWTGELFFGEGSRLTVL.